These 2 T cell receptor beta chains share one sample of origin, sequenced in a study of PD-1 blockade in classical Hodgkin lymphoma. Profiled with immunoSEQ multiplex PCR; TCRdb holds only in-frame clones, not every one. The repertoire holds some 96,000 clones, with 65% to 85% as singletons. Autologous stem cell transplantation was followed by relapse in every patient, and brentuximab vedotin exposure varied. Sequencing was performed on peripheral blood mononuclear cells (PBMCs), taken at baseline. These TCRs come from a human donor with classical Hodgkin lymphoma.

This clone was detected a few times. This chain connects TRBV27 to TRBJ2-1; 8 nucleotides agree with TRBD2. Germline values: CDR1 MNHEY, CDR2 SMNVEV (reference sequence). The trim removed 5 bases at V and 0 bases at J, leaving 9 bases unmatched. The CDR3 length is 17 residues. The CDR3 region has the DNA TGTGCCAGCAGTGGGGCTAGCGGGTCCCCCTCCTACAATGAGCAGTTCTTC. Protein: CASSGASGSPSYNEQFF.

The V gene is TRBV9, the J gene TRBJ2-3; D call uncertain. V lost 4 bases, J lost 9 bases, and 12 bases lay in between. The CDR3 length is 12 residues. Germline CDR1 is SGDLS and CDR2 is YYNGEE. The CDR3 DNA is TGTGCCAGCAGCAACCTAGGCCCCACGCAGTATTTT. Translating it yields CASSNLGPTQYF.